The T cell receptor beta chain described here comes from a study of blood T cell repertoires in COVID-19. V lost 8 bases to trimming and J lost 11 bases, with 22 bases between them. Germline V CDR1 and CDR2: MNHEY, SVGAGI. There are 14 residues in the CDR3. The assay was immunoSEQ multiplex PCR, and TCRdb's table has in-frame clones only and misses some. The table shows 100,000 to 130,000 clones, with over 60% occurring only once. The sequence came from a man aged 65 to 79 with acute or convalescent COVID-19. The chain recombines TRBV6-5 with TRBJ1-5; the D gene is possibly TRBD1 (6 bases). The source material was peripheral blood. CDR3 protein: CASREQGRLVAQHF. CDR3 nucleotides: TGTGCCAGCCGCGAACAGGGTAGGTTAGTTGCCCAGCATTTT.